What follows describes a single TCR beta chain. No antigen is known for it. Per-nucleotide qualities are absent, and no much larger clonotype sits a single base away. The sample comes from a study of OX40 agonist ivuxolimab in advanced cancers. In terms of the full investigation: Ivuxolimab was a fully human IgG2 agonistic monoclonal antibody targeting the costimulatory receptor OX40 (CD134). A male proportion of almost 85% and a mean age of 60 years, ranging from roughly 23 to 85, were recorded for the dose-escalation cohort. Patients were allowed to have had prior anti-PD-1, anti-PD-L1 or anti-CTLA-4 therapy, and around 37% of the dose-escalation patients had previously received checkpoint inhibitors. Intravenous ivuxolimab was administered to patients every 2 weeks at six dose levels: 0.01, 0.1, 0.3, 1.5, 3 and 10 mg/kg. Of the approximately 50 dose-escalation patients, hepatocellular carcinoma was present in about 20, melanoma in roughly 15, renal cell carcinoma in 9 and head and neck cancer in 9. The paper reports the monotherapy dose-escalation portion (N of about 56 patients) of the phase I ivuxolimab trial. The point of sequencing TCRbeta in the periphery was to test whether ivuxolimab changed TCR sequence diversity and drove clonal T-cell expansion. Partial responses occurred in three dose-escalation patients: two with cutaneous melanoma and one with hepatocellular carcinoma.

The trial excluded patients who had a history of autoimmune disease or were on systemic immunosuppression. Peripheral blood for TCR sequencing was collected from all dose cohorts at baseline, on cycle 4 day 1, and on cycle 7 day 1. Samples came from an open-label, multicenter, first-in-human phase I dose-escalation trial of ivuxolimab. Adults with locally advanced or metastatic head and neck squamous cell, hepatocellular, melanoma or renal cell carcinoma were enrolled in the trial. CD4+ and CD8+ T cells were sorted separately from peripheral blood before TCR sequencing. Genomic DNA was extracted from sorted cells for sequencing of the TCRbeta CDR3 region. The immunoSEQ Assay was used to sequence the TCRbeta CDR3 regions. Sourced from immuneACCESS, this table was stored by TCRdb with only in-frame sequences that have V and J called. A share of the clones is absent; for the studies checked, an unresolved V gene accounts for under half, and the remainder has no known explanation. Counted in this sample were about 93,000 clones; 90% to 95% of them appeared once. The ten largest clones add up to about 2.6% of the sample.

Trimming takes 4 bases off V and 4 bases off J; junction bases not matched to a gene: 16. Reading the germline V gene (reference sequence) gives CDR1 SEHNR and CDR2 FQNEAQ. There are 18 amino acids in the CDR3, from cysteine to phenylalanine inclusive. Only the CDR3 portion is preserved as DNA: 54 bases, with reading frame beginning at the first base. On the study overall, not on this receptor specifically: In the 0.1-3.0 mg/kg groups, partial responders were among the patients with the lowest normalized peripheral clonal expansion, particularly in CD8+ T cells. Antigen specificity was not determined for the clonally expanded peripheral T cells. Clonal expansion of both CD4+ and CD8+ blood T cells was observed from baseline to week 6 at doses 0.1 to 3.0 mg/kg. On average, CD8+ T cells showed more expanded clones than CD4+ T cells after ivuxolimab. Low levels of normalized T-cell clonal expansion were also seen in some patients who did not respond.

Sequenced here: CD4+ or CD8+ T cells sorted from blood, sampled in a trial of the OX40 agonist ivuxolimab. The chain is made from TRBV7-9 and TRBJ2-7, with 10 junctional bases fitting TRBD2. The sequence derives from an adult with an advanced solid tumor such as melanoma, head and neck, liver or kidney cancer. CDR3 loop: CASSSVPLGLASPYEQYF. The nucleotide sequence reads TGTGCCAGCAGCTCAGTTCCGTTGGGACTAGCGTCCCCGTACGAGCAGTACTTC.